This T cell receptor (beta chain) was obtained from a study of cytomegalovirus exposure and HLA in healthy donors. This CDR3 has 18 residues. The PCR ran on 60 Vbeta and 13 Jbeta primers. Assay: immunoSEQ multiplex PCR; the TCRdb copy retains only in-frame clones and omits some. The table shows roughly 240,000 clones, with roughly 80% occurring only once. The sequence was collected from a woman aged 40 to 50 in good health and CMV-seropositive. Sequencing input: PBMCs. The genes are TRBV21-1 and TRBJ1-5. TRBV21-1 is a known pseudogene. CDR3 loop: CASSKTPYTGRVGQPQHF. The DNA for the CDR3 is TGTGCCAGCAGCAAGACGCCCTATACAGGGAGGGTGGGTCAGCCCCAGCATTTT.